These T cell receptor beta chains were read from a single sample in a study of CD8 T cells in ankylosing spondylitis. TCRdb independently ran MiXCR on the 5' RACE reads; one entry per CDR3 protein. Seen here are over 450,000 distinct CDR3 sequences, roughly 13% observed once, and the top ten hold 6.5% to 7%. Input material: blood, either unsorted or a sorted T cell fraction (not recorded which). The receptors stem from a male donor with ankylosing spondylitis. CDR3s include the opening cysteine and the closing phenylalanine or tryptophan. The order of the fields is V gene, D gene, CDR3 protein. The D gene is left open where the match is weak.

v_gene: TRBV18; d_gene: NA; CDR3aa: CASSPTVRAVETQYF
v_gene: TRBV2; d_gene: NA; CDR3aa: CASRGGRQETQYF
v_gene: TRBV10-3; d_gene: NA; CDR3aa: CAINWEASGSGELFF
v_gene: TRBV20-1; d_gene: TRBD2; CDR3aa: CSARRTSGAPRETQYF
v_gene: TRBV5-6; d_gene: NA; CDR3aa: CASSLNLLAGINYGYTF
v_gene: TRBV5-1; d_gene: NA; CDR3aa: CASSTGQNQPQHF
v_gene: TRBV20-1; d_gene: NA; CDR3aa: CSARRPSSGNTIYF
v_gene: TRBV5-1; d_gene: NA; CDR3aa: CASSLDYGYEQYF
v_gene: TRBV20-1; d_gene: TRBD1; CDR3aa: CSAPDRAGQPQHF
v_gene: TRBV2; d_gene: NA; CDR3aa: CASSEGPSYEQYF
v_gene: TRBV12-3/TRBV12-4; d_gene: NA; CDR3aa: CASSPGSSGNTIYF
v_gene: TRBV3-1; d_gene: TRBD1; CDR3aa: CASSLDRGPGQPQHF
v_gene: TRBV2; d_gene: NA; CDR3aa: CASGSHYGYTF
v_gene: TRBV20-1; d_gene: NA; CDR3aa: CSATPGGVGNQPQHF
v_gene: TRBV12-3/TRBV12-4; d_gene: NA; CDR3aa: CASIPGPNTEAFF
v_gene: TRBV27; d_gene: TRBD1; CDR3aa: CASSPRSGTGRPDTQYF
v_gene: TRBV7-9; d_gene: TRBD1; CDR3aa: CASSWGQGDSPLHF
v_gene: TRBV20-1; d_gene: NA; CDR3aa: CSAVGPWGYTF
v_gene: TRBV12-3/TRBV12-4; d_gene: NA; CDR3aa: CASSHTGPGTVNTEAFF
v_gene: TRBV12-3/TRBV12-4; d_gene: NA; CDR3aa: CASSFHDRDEQFF
v_gene: TRBV24-1; d_gene: TRBD1; CDR3aa: CATSAGAGGLTDTQYF
v_gene: TRBV13; d_gene: TRBD2; CDR3aa: CASSAASGKQFF
v_gene: TRBV20-1; d_gene: NA; CDR3aa: CSARDPVAGRTDTQYF
v_gene: TRBV25-1; d_gene: TRBD2; CDR3aa: CASSGEGRNTQYF
v_gene: TRBV6-1; d_gene: TRBD1; CDR3aa: CASSARFMGRGSNQPQHF
v_gene: TRBV21-1; d_gene: NA; CDR3aa: CASSRYRELETQYF
v_gene: TRBV3-1; d_gene: NA; CDR3aa: CASSQDRAGSYEQYF
v_gene: TRBV28; d_gene: NA; CDR3aa: CASSARLGLNTEAFF
v_gene: TRBV15; d_gene: TRBD2; CDR3aa: CATSRGLAGILTDTQYF
v_gene: TRBV20-1; d_gene: NA; CDR3aa: CSARGEVGDTQYF
v_gene: TRBV30; d_gene: TRBD2; CDR3aa: CARGGLAATDTQYF
v_gene: TRBV20-1; d_gene: TRBD2; CDR3aa: CSARGGLAGSVTQYF
v_gene: TRBV12-3/TRBV12-4; d_gene: NA; CDR3aa: CASSFPGPVGNIQYF
v_gene: TRBV30; d_gene: NA; CDR3aa: CAWTPDSSNQPQHF
v_gene: TRBV27; d_gene: NA; CDR3aa: CASSLPLATPAEQFF
v_gene: TRBV7-9; d_gene: NA; CDR3aa: CASSPWPLQETQYF
v_gene: TRBV11-2; d_gene: TRBD1; CDR3aa: CASSLLGGWTDTQYF
v_gene: TRBV29-1; d_gene: TRBD1; CDR3aa: CSVEPTGAYNEQFF
v_gene: TRBV5-1; d_gene: NA; CDR3aa: CASSAYRAGTEAFF
v_gene: TRBV5-1; d_gene: NA; CDR3aa: CASSLALEANEQFF
v_gene: TRBV5-1; d_gene: TRBD2; CDR3aa: CASTRSGSPGTYNEQFF
v_gene: TRBV29-1; d_gene: NA; CDR3aa: CSGGTANTEAFF
v_gene: TRBV11-2; d_gene: NA; CDR3aa: CASSPADLYEQYF
v_gene: TRBV11-2; d_gene: TRBD2; CDR3aa: CASSFSGTSGLGETQYF
v_gene: TRBV3-1; d_gene: NA; CDR3aa: CASSQVFSARGNEQFF
v_gene: TRBV3-1; d_gene: NA; CDR3aa: CASSQVPGAVTEAFF
v_gene: TRBV2; d_gene: NA; CDR3aa: CASNLVSGNTIYF
v_gene: TRBV20-1; d_gene: NA; CDR3aa: CSARDYSGAQETQYF
v_gene: TRBV7-8; d_gene: TRBD1; CDR3aa: CASSSTDRGPGETQYF
v_gene: TRBV4-2; d_gene: NA; CDR3aa: CASSQEGRLDTQYF
v_gene: TRBV24-1; d_gene: TRBD1; CDR3aa: CATSDHGGQGTYGYTF
v_gene: TRBV19; d_gene: NA; CDR3aa: CASSSVRPEQFF
v_gene: TRBV5-1; d_gene: TRBD2; CDR3aa: CASSLRTSGYEQYF
v_gene: TRBV5-1; d_gene: TRBD1; CDR3aa: CASSRTGGEFANTGELFF
v_gene: TRBV7-2; d_gene: TRBD1; CDR3aa: CASSSDRGEGYGYTF
v_gene: TRBV5-1; d_gene: TRBD2; CDR3aa: CASSNGLAGADTQYF
v_gene: TRBV4-1; d_gene: NA; CDR3aa: CASSQDRRTGELFF
v_gene: TRBV27; d_gene: TRBD2; CDR3aa: CASSPRTSGLNEQFF